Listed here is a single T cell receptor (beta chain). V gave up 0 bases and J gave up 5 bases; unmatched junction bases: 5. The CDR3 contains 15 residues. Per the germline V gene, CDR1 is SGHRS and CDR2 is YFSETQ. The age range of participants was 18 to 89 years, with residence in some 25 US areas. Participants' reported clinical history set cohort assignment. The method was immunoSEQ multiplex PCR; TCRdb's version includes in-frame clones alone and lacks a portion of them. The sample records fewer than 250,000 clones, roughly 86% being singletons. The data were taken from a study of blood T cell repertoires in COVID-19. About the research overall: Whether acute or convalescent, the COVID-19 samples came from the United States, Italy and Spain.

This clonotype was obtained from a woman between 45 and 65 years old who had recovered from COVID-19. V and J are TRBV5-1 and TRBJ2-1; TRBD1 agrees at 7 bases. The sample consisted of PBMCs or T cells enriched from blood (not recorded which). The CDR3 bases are TGCGCCAGCAGCTTGGGACAGGGAAAGAACAATGAGCAGTTCTTC. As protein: CASSLGQGKNNEQFF.